The present T cell receptor beta chain was sequenced within a study of T cells in Graves' hyperthyroidism and ophthalmopathy. RNA transcripts served as the template for amplifying TCR beta CDR3 regions. TCR CDR3 underwent first-round RT-PCR with the HTBI primer set. TCRdb analysed the multiplex PCR reads with MiXCR anew, one entry per CDR3 protein. The table has approximately 610,000 distinct CDR3 sequences, roughly a sixth seen once; the top ten hold about 20%. V was clipped by 5 bases and J by 5 bases; unmatched bases: 12. This CDR3 spans 17 amino acids. This clonotype appeared many times. The antigen is undetermined. Whole-study results and caveats: Separating ophthalmopathy from stable hyperthyroidism was achieved by a 13 V-J model. Among clonotypes expanded in thyroid above 0.001, most were also found in blood.

Uncontrolled infections, other autoimmune diseases, pregnancy or lactation led to exclusion of patients. PBMCs were collected from a 10 ml volume of fresh peripheral blood. The chain uses TRBV12-3 or TRBV12-4 and TRBJ2-7; the match to TRBD2 covers 13 bases. This clonotype was obtained from a woman younger than 35 with Graves' hyperthyroidism. The sequenced sample was blood. CDR3 DNA: TGTGCCAGCAGTCCGACCCCGGGGGGACTAGCGGGAAACGAGCAGTACTTC. It translates to CASSPTPGGLAGNEQYF.